This T cell receptor (beta chain) was observed in a study of CD8+CD57+ T cells in acquired aplastic anemia. Study information: Each DNA sample taken from sorted CD4+ and CD8+ cells came to around 2.9 ug on average. General study findings and limits: Comparison of patients with controls identified twenty-nine shared CD8+ CDR3 sequences.

Genomic DNA provided the template from which TCR beta VDJ and CDR3 profiles were obtained. TCRdb re-called the reads with MiXCR, one entry per CDR3 protein. The sample lists roughly 500,000 distinct CDR3 sequences; around 33% were seen once. Concerning this clonotype itself: Its matching antigen is unknown.

Previously, flow cytometry had revealed CD8+CD57+ cell expansion in the patients chosen for sequencing. The enrolled patients all had severe acquired aplastic anemia. The receptor's source is a human donor with aplastic anemia. Sequencing used sorted CD4+, CD8+, or CD8+CD57+ T cells (not recorded which) from PBMCs.

The CDR3 DNA is TGCGCCAGCAGCTTGGGAGGACAGATTGTTGTTGGTGGCTACACCTTC. This gives the protein CASSLGGQIVVGGYTF. The chain employs TRBV5-1 and TRBJ1-2; maybe TRBD1 (6 bases). CDR3 size: 16 residues. From germline, CDR1 is SGHRS and CDR2 YFSETQ. The V end was cut by 0 bases, the J end by 7 bases, with 19 bases between. Filled out from reference TRBV5-1 and TRBJ1-2, the complete variable domain reads KAGVTQTPRYLIKTRGQQVTLSCSPISGHRSVSWYQQTPGQGLQFLFEYFSETQRNKGNFPGRFSGRQFSNSRSEMNVSTLELGDSALYLCASSLGGQIVVGGYTFGSGTRLTVV.